These 8 T cell receptor beta chains came from one sample sequenced in a study of cytomegalovirus exposure and HLA in healthy donors (dated by TCRdb to the late 2010s). The method behind the library was the immunoSEQ multiplex PCR assay. TCRdb took over this immuneACCESS table, retaining in-frame rearrangements with V and J assigned. Such tables are incomplete; in checked studies, under half of the missing clones stem from an unresolved V gene, and the remainder is unexplained. This sample comprises about 110,000 clones, approximately 96% of them detected only once. The ten most abundant clones make up 0.67% of the sample. Sample: PBMCs. Source of these receptors: a woman under 30 in good health and CMV-seronegative.

A single count supports this clone. This chain connects TRBV12-5 to TRBJ2-1, with a tentative D call TRBD2 (6 bases). From germline, CDR1 is LGHNT and CDR2 FRNRAP. Trimming left V 9 bases short and J 0 bases short, with 18 bases between. The CDR3 is 16 amino acids. CDR3 protein: CASQPGLYNSYNEQFF. The CDR3 DNA sequence: TGTGCTAGCCAACCGGGACTCTACAACTCCTACAATGAGCAGTTCTTC.

V usage is TRBV29-1 and J usage is TRBJ1-3; 7 bases are shared with TRBD1. This CDR3 spans 14 amino acids. Germline lookup yields CDR1 SQVTM and CDR2 ANQGSEA. J gave up 3 bases and V 6 bases, and 8 bases lay outside the gene matches. The CDR3 region has the DNA TGCAGCGTCCTCGACAGGGCCGGTGGAAACACCATATATTTT. This translates into CSVLDRAGGNTIYF.

V is TRBV10-3 and J is TRBJ2-7; no firm D call. The V gene lost 4 bases and the J gene lost 4 bases, with 8 bases spanning the gap. Germline assignment: CDR1 ENHRY and CDR2 SYGVKD. This CDR3 is 12 amino acids long. This CDR3 is CAISGPRYEQYF. The DNA of the CDR3 is TGTGCCATCAGTGGACCTAGATACGAGCAGTACTTC.

The rearrangement links TRBV7-9 to TRBJ1-1, with 7 bases that match TRBD1. Germline CDR1 SEHNR, CDR2 FQNEAQ (reference sequence). The V segment lost 5 bases and the J segment 3 bases; nucleotides outside the gene matches: 6. This CDR3 has 14 amino acids. CDR3 residues: CASSPQGWDTEAFF. CDR3 DNA sequence: TGTGCCAGCAGCCCACAGGGGTGGGACACTGAAGCTTTCTTT.

The chain employs TRBV5-6 and TRBJ1-5, with a tentative D call TRBD1 (6 bases). The germline V gene encodes CDR1 SGHDT and CDR2 YYEEEE. This CDR3 has 15 amino acids. V was clipped by 4 bases and J by 5 bases, with 16 bases between them. The CDR3 loop is CASSARDTEDQPQHF. The CDR3 nucleotides read TGTGCCAGCAGCGCACGGGACACTGAAGATCAGCCCCAGCATTTT.

The gene calls are TRBV5-6 and TRBJ2-3, with D tentatively TRBD2 (5 bases). Per germline, CDR1 SGHDT and CDR2 YYEEEE. V was cut by 5 bases and J by 0 bases, with 10 bases left in between. There are 14 residues in the CDR3. In DNA form, the CDR3 reads TGTGCCAGCAGGCTTACGGGGAGCACAGATACGCAGTATTTT. Its translation: CASRLTGSTDTQYF.

The CDR3: CASSQQDHGGSPLHF. The CDR3 DNA sequence: TGCGCCAGCAGCCAACAAGACCATGGGGGGTCACCCCTCCACTTT. The chain couples TRBV4-1 to TRBJ1-6; D is possibly TRBD1 (5 bases). Germline CDR1 MGHRA, CDR2 YSYEKL. This CDR3 region has 15 residues. V lost 2 bases and J 10 bases, leaving 15 bases between the germline ends.

The chain combines TRBV28 with TRBJ2-7; 7 bases are a match to TRBD2. The CDR3 spans 15 residues. Germline V gene lookup returns CDR1 MDHEN and CDR2 SYDVKM. Trimming cost V 2 bases and J 2 bases; bases outside gene matches: 6. The CDR3 coding sequence is TGTGCCAGCAGTTTAACACTAGCGACTCCCTACGAGCAGTACTTC. It encodes CASSLTLATPYEQYF.